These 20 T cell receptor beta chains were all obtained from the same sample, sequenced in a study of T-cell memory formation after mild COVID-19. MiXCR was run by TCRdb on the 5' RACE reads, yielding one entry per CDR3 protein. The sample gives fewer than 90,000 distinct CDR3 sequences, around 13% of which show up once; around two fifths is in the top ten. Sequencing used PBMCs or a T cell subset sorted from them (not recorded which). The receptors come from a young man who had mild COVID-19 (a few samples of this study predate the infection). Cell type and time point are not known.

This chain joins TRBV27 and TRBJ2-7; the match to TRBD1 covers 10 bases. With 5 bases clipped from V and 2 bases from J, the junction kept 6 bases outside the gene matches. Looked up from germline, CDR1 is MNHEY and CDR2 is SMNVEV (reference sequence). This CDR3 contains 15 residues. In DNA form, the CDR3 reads TGTGCCAGCAGTCACTCGACAGGGGGCCCCTACGAGCAGTACTTC. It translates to CASSHSTGGPYEQYF.

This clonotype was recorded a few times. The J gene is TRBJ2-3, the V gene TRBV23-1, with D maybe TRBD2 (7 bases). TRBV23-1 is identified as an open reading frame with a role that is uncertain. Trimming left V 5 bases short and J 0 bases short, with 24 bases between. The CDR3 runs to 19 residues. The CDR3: CASSKAPGGQTSSTDTQYF. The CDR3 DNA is TGCGCCAGCAGTAAGGCCCCGGGGGGACAAACCTCTAGCACAGATACGCAGTATTTT.

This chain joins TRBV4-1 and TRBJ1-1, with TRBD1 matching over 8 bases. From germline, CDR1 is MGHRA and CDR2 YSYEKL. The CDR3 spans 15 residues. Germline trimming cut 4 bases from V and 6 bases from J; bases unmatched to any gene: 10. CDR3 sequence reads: CASSLVPGQEPEAFF. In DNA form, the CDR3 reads TGCGCCAGCAGCCTCGTCCCGGGACAGGAACCTGAAGCTTTCTTT.

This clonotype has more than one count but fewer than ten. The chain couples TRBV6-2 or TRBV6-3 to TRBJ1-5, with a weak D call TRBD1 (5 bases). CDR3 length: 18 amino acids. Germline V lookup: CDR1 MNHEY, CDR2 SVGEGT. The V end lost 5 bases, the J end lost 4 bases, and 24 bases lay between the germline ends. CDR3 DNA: TGTGCCAGCAGTCTGTCCTCGGGGCACCCGAGAGGGAATCAGCCCCAGCATTTT. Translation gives CASSLSSGHPRGNQPQHF.

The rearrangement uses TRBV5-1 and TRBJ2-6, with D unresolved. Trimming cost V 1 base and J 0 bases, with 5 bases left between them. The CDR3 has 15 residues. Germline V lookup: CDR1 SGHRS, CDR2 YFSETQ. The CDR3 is CASSLSYSGANVLTF. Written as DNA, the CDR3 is TGCGCCAGCAGCTTGAGCTACTCTGGGGCCAACGTCCTGACTTTC.

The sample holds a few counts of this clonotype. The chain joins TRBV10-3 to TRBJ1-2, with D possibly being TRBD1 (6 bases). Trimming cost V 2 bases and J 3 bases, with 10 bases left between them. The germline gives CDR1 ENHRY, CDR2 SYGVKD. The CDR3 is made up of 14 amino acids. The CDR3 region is CAISEAGTHYGYTF. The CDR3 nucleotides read TGTGCCATCAGTGAGGCCGGGACACACTATGGCTACACCTTC.

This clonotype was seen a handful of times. This chain's CDR3 is CASSPWGGLDEQFF. CDR3 nucleotides: TGTGCCAGCAGCCCTTGGGGGGGCCTGGATGAGCAGTTCTTC. The chain links TRBV9 to TRBJ2-1; tentatively, D is TRBD2 (7 bases). The germline V gene encodes CDR1 SGDLS and CDR2 YYNGEE. CDR3 size: 14 residues. The V end was cut by 4 bases, the J end by 8 bases, with 16 bases between.

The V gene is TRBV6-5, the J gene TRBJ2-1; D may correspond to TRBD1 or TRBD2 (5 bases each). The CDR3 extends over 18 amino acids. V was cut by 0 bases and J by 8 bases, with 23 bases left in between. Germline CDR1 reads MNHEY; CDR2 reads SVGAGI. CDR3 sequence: CASSYSGLAVGALDEQFF. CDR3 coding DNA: TGTGCCAGCAGTTACTCGGGCCTAGCAGTAGGGGCATTGGATGAGCAGTTCTTC.

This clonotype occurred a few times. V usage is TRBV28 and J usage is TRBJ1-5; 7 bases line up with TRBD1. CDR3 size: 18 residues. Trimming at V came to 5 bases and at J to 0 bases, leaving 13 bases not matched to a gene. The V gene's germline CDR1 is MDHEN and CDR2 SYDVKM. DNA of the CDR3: TGTGCCAGCAGTCTCCTGACAGGGTTCCCCGTTAGCAATCAGCCCCAGCATTTT. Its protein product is CASSLLTGFPVSNQPQHF.

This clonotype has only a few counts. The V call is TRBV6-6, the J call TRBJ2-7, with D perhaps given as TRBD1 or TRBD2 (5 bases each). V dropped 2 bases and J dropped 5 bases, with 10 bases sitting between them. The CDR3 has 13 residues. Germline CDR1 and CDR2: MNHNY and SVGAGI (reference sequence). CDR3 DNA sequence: TGTGCCAGCAGTTACCCCGGGACCCACGAGCAGTACGTC. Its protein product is CASSYPGTHEQYV.

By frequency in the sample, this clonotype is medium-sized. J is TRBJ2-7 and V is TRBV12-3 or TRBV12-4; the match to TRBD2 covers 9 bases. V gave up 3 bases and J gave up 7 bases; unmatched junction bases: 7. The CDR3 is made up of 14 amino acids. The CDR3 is CASSFGGGAGEQYF. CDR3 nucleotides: TGTGCCAGCAGTTTTGGCGGGGGGGCCGGTGAGCAGTACTTC.

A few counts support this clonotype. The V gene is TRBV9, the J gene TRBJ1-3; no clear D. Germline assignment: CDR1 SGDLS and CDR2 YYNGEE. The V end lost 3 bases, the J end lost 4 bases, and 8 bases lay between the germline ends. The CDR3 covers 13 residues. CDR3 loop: CASSAGRGNTIYF. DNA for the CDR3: TGTGCCAGCAGCGCCGGTCGGGGAAACACCATATATTTT.

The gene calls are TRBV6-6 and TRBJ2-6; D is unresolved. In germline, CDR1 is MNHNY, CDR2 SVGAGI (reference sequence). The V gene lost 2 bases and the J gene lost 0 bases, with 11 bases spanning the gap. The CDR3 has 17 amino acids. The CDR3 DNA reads TGTGCCAGCAGTTACGGTCTCTCCTACTCTGGGGCCAACGTCCTGACTTTC. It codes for CASSYGLSYSGANVLTF.

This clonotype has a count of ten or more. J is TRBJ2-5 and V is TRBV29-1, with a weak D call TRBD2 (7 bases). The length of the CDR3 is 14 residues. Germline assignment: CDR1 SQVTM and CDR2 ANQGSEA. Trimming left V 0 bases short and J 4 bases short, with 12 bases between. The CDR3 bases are TGCAGCGTTGAAGATCCAGGGGAGGGAGAGACCCAGTACTTC. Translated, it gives CSVEDPGEGETQYF.

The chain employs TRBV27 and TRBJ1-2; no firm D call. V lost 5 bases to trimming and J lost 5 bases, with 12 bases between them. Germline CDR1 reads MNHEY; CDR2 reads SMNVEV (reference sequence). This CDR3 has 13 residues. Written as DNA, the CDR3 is TGTGCCAGCAGTCCCCTTCCGTCGTATGGCTACACCTTC. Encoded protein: CASSPLPSYGYTF.

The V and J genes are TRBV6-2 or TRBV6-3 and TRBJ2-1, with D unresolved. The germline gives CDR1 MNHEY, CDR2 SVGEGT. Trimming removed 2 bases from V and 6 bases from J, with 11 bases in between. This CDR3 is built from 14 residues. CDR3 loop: CASSYENGPNEQFF. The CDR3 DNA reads TGTGCCAGCAGTTACGAGAACGGTCCCAATGAGCAGTTCTTC.

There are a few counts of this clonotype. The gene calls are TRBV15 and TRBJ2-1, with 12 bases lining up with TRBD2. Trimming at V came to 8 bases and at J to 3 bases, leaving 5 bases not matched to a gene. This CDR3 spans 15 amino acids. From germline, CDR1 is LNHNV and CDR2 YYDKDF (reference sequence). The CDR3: CATRPTSGGYNEQFF. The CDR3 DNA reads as TGTGCCACCCGACCGACTAGCGGGGGCTACAATGAGCAGTTCTTC.

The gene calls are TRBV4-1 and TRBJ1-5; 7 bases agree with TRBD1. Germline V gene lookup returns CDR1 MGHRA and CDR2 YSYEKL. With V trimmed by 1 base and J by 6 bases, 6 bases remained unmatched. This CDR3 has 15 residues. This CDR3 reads CASSQVQGVVQPQHF. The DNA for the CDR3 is TGCGCCAGCAGCCAAGTTCAGGGGGTGGTTCAGCCCCAGCATTTT.

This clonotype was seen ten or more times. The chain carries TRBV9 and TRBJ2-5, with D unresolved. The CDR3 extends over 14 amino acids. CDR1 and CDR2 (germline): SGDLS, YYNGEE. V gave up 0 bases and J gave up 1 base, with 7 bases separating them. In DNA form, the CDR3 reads TGTGCCAGCAGCGTAGACGGATCCCAAGAGACCCAGTACTTC. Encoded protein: CASSVDGSQETQYF.

The DNA for the CDR3 is TGCGCCAGCAGCCAAGATTTGGCAGGGGCCGGGGCCAACGTCCTGACTTTC. Its protein is CASSQDLAGAGANVLTF. V gene TRBV4-3 combines with J gene TRBJ2-6, with D possibly TRBD1 on 6 matching bases. Germline assignment: CDR1 LGHNA and CDR2 YSLEER. Trimming shortened V by 0 bases and J by 4 bases, and 13 bases separated the two germline ends. CDR3 size: 17 residues.